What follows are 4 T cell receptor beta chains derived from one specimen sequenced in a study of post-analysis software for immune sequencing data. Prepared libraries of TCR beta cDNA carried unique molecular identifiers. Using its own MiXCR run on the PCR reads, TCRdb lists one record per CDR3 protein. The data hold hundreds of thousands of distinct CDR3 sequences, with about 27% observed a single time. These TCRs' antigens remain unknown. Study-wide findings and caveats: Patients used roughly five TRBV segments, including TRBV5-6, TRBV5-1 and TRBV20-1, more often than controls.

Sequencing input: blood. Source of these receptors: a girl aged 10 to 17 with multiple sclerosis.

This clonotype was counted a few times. CDR3 bases: TGTGCCAGCAGCCACAGGCTGGTCTACAATGAGCAGTTCTTC. Translated, it gives CASSHRLVYNEQFF. This sequence joins TRBV14 and TRBJ2-1; D call uncertain. Germline lookup yields CDR1 SGHDN and CDR2 FVKESK. Trimming removed 3 bases at V and 3 bases at J, with 9 bases between. CDR3 length: 14 residues.

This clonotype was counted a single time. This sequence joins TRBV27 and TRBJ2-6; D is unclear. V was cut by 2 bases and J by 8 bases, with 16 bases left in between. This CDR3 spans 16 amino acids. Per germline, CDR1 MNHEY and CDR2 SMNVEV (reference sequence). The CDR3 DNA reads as TGTGCCAGCAGTTTAAAGTCGGCCCTCAGGTCCAACGTCCTGACTTTC. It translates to CASSLKSALRSNVLTF.

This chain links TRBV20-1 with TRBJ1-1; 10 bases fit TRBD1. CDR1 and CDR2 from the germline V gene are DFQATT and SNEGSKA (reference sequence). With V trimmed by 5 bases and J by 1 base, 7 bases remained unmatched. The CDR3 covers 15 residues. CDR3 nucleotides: TGCAGTGCTGACCAGGGACAGGGGTCGAACACTGAAGCTTTCTTT. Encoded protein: CSADQGQGSNTEAFF.

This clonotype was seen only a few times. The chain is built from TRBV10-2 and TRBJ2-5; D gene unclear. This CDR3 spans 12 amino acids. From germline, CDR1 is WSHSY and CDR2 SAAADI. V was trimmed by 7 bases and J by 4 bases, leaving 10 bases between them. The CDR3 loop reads CASTNTLETQYF. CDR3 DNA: TGCGCCAGCACGAACACTCTAGAGACCCAGTACTTC.